The 14 T cell receptor beta chains presented below share a single source sample, sequenced in a study of blood T cell repertoires in COVID-19. Assay used: immunoSEQ multiplex PCR; TCRdb lists only in-frame clones, some missing. The sample records under 200,000 clones, nearly 90% being singletons. Sequenced sample: peripheral blood. The receptors were gathered from a man aged 55-75 years with active or convalescent COVID-19.

The CDR3: CASSRQEDQPQHF. The CDR3 DNA follows: TGTGCCAGCAGTCGACAGGAAGATCAGCCCCAGCATTTT. The V gene is TRBV14, the J gene TRBJ1-5; D perhaps matches TRBD1 (6 bases). CDR1 is SGHDN and CDR2 is FVKESK in the germline V gene. The CDR3 has 13 amino acids. V lost 6 bases to trimming and J lost 5 bases, with 11 bases between them.

This chain links TRBV7-9 with TRBJ2-7; weak D call: TRBD1 (5 bases). The germline V and J ends were trimmed by 3 bases and 5 bases, with 8 bases remaining between them. The CDR3 is 12 amino acids. Germline V CDR1 and CDR2: SEHNR, FQNEAQ (reference sequence). CDR3 amino acids: CASSFKGDEQYF. In DNA form, the CDR3 reads TGTGCCAGCAGCTTTAAAGGGGACGAGCAGTACTTC.

The rearrangement links TRBV15 to TRBJ1-3, with 7 bases matching TRBD1. Germline trimming cut 4 bases from V and 0 bases from J; bases unmatched to any gene: 3. This CDR3 region has 15 residues. Germline V CDR1 and CDR2: LNHNV, YYDKDF (reference sequence). The chain's CDR3 is CATSIGTDSGNTIYF. CDR3 bases: TGTGCCACCAGCATCGGGACAGACTCTGGAAACACCATATATTTT. The full variable domain, with the rest looked up from reference TRBV15 and TRBJ1-3, is DAMVIQNPRYQVTQFGKPVTLSCSQTLNHNVMYWYQQKSSQAPKLLFHYYDKDFNNEADTPDNFQSRRPNTSFCFLDIRSPGLGDTAMYLCATSIGTDSGNTIYFGEGSWLTVV.

V and J are TRBV5-5 and TRBJ2-7; 10 bases align to TRBD1. V lost 5 bases and J lost 3; bases outside the gene matches: 5. This CDR3 contains 14 residues. Looked up from germline, CDR1 is SGHKS and CDR2 is YYEKEE (reference sequence). Written as DNA, the CDR3 is TGTGCCAGCAGTTCCGGGACAGGGGACTACGAGCAGTACTTC. It codes for CASSSGTGDYEQYF.

The chain combines TRBV5-5 with TRBJ1-2, with 10 bases lining up with TRBD1. This CDR3 region has 14 residues. Germline loops: CDR1 SGHKS, CDR2 YYEKEE (reference sequence). J was trimmed by 4 bases and V by 3 bases; bases with no gene match: 3. The CDR3 loop is CASSYGQGGYGYTF. CDR3 nucleotides: TGTGCCAGCAGCTACGGACAGGGGGGCTATGGCTACACCTTC.

The chain joins TRBV19 to TRBJ2-3, with 9 bases that match TRBD2. V was clipped by 0 bases and J by 3 bases; unmatched bases: 1. The germline CDR1 and CDR2 sequences are LNHDA and SQIVND (reference sequence). The CDR3 is made up of 15 amino acids. This chain's CDR3 is CASSIDSGGTDTQYF. The CDR3 bases are TGTGCCAGTAGTATAGATAGCGGGGGTACAGATACGCAGTATTTT.

The V gene is TRBV5-5, the J gene TRBJ1-6, with D possibly TRBD1 on 6 matching bases. Germline V gives CDR1 SGHKS, CDR2 YYEKEE (reference sequence). V was pared by 4 bases and J by 8 bases, with 19 bases between. The CDR3 runs 16 residues. CDR3 sequence (DNA): TGTGCCAGCAGCCCACAGGGTATCGCGCGGGATTCACCCCTCCACTTT. This gives the protein CASSPQGIARDSPLHF. The entire variable domain, with the rest obtained from reference TRBV5-5 and TRBJ1-6, is as follows: DAGVTQSPTHLIKTRGQQVTLRCSPISGHKSVSWYQQVLGQGPQFIFQYYEKEERGRGNFPDRFSARQFPNYSSELNVNALLLGDSALYLCASSPQGIARDSPLHFGNGTRLTVT.

The chain joins TRBV4-2 to TRBJ2-7; 12 nucleotides agree with TRBD2. CDR3 length equals 16 residues. V trimming: 0 bases; J trimming: 2 bases; junction bases outside the gene matches: 2. The germline V gene encodes CDR1 LGHNA and CDR2 YNFKEQ. CDR3 region: CASSQEASGGAYEQYF. The CDR3 bases are TGTGCCAGCAGCCAAGAGGCTAGCGGGGGGGCCTACGAGCAGTACTTC.

The chain joins TRBV15 to TRBJ2-5, with D maybe TRBD1 (6 bases). CDR3 size: 13 residues. The V and J ends lost 0 bases and 5 bases respectively, with 7 bases between them. Germline loops: CDR1 LNHNV, CDR2 YYDKDF (reference sequence). The CDR3 region has the DNA TGTGCCACCAGCAGAGACCAGGGGGAGACCCAGTACTTC. This gives the protein CATSRDQGETQYF.

V is TRBV5-1 and J is TRBJ2-3; 8 positions agree with TRBD1. The J segment lost 6 bases and the V segment lost 7 bases, leaving 10 bases of the junction unmatched. Looked up from germline, CDR1 is SGHRS and CDR2 is YFSETQ. This CDR3 is 14 amino acids long. DNA for the CDR3: TGCGCCAGCCGAAGGACAGGGCTTATCGATACGCAGTATTTT. This translates into CASRRTGLIDTQYF.

The chain links TRBV9 to TRBJ2-1; 11 nucleotides match TRBD1. Per germline, CDR1 SGDLS and CDR2 YYNGEE. The V gene end was trimmed by 4 bases and the J gene end by 14 bases; junction bases not matched to a gene: 5. The CDR3 is 12 amino acids. CDR3 DNA: TGTGCCAGCAGCCCTGGACAGGGGGCCAAGTTCTTC. Its protein is CASSPGQGAKFF.

This clone was picked up a small number of times. This chain joins TRBV7-9 and TRBJ2-7; D is unresolved. V dropped 2 bases and J dropped 5 bases, with 10 bases sitting between them. From germline, CDR1 is SEHNR and CDR2 FQNEAQ (reference sequence). CDR3 size: 13 residues. For the CDR3, the DNA is TGTGCCAGCAGCTTAACAATAGAGGACGAGCAGTACTTC. It encodes CASSLTIEDEQYF.

The chain recombines TRBV19 with TRBJ2-7; tentative D call: TRBD2 (6 bases). There are 13 residues in the CDR3. Germline lookup yields CDR1 LNHDA and CDR2 SQIVND (reference sequence). V lost 5 bases, J lost 4 bases, and 12 bases lay in between. In nucleotides, the CDR3 is TGTGCCAGTAGTGCCCGGGACTTGTACGAGCAGTACTTC. Translation: CASSARDLYEQYF.

The chain joins TRBV7-9 to TRBJ1-2; D remains unclear. The CDR3 extends over 14 amino acids. The V gene lost 5 bases and the J gene lost 2 bases, with 12 bases spanning the gap. The V gene's germline CDR1 is SEHNR and CDR2 FQNEAQ (reference sequence). The CDR3 nucleotides are TGTGCCAGCAGCCCGCCCGCCAGGAACTATGGCTACACCTTC. This gives the protein CASSPPARNYGYTF.